This passage covers 13 T cell receptor beta chains from one sample sequenced in a study of blood T cell repertoires in COVID-19 (dated by TCRdb to the early 2020s). Library construction relied on the immunoSEQ multiplex PCR assay. TCRdb holds this immuneACCESS table with in-frame rearrangements only. Some clones are missing; in checked studies, unresolved V genes explain under half, and the rest has no known cause. The sample has around 70,000 clones on record, 86% of them singletons. 7% to 8.5% of the sample belongs to the ten largest clones. Sequenced material: peripheral blood. These receptors were obtained from a man aged 25-40 years with acute or convalescent COVID-19.

The chain employs TRBV30 and TRBJ2-2, with D possibly being TRBD2 (6 bases). Per germline, CDR1 GTSNPN and CDR2 SVGIG (reference sequence). The ends were cut back, 1 base at V and 4 bases at J, with 16 bases in the middle. The CDR3 extends over 16 amino acids. The CDR3: CAWSGDLTPGTGELFF. The CDR3 DNA sequence: TGTGCCTGGAGTGGGGACTTGACACCGGGCACCGGGGAGCTGTTTTTT.

The rearrangement joins TRBV24-1 to TRBJ2-2, with a weak D call TRBD2 (5 bases). Trimming stripped 8 bases from V and 2 bases from J, with 11 bases between. The CDR3 contains 14 residues. The V gene's germline CDR1 is KGHDR and CDR2 SFDVKD. CDR3 loop: CATMASRNTGELFF. In DNA form, the CDR3 reads TGTGCCACCATGGCTAGCCGCAACACCGGGGAGCTGTTTTTT.

The chain couples TRBV9 to TRBJ2-7, with TRBD1 identical over 11 bases. This CDR3 contains 14 residues. Germline assignment: CDR1 SGDLS and CDR2 YYNGEE. The V segment lost 4 bases and the J segment 4 bases; nucleotides outside the gene matches: 4. The CDR3 loop is CASSPGQGAYEQYF. In DNA form, the CDR3 reads TGTGCCAGCAGCCCTGGACAGGGGGCGTACGAGCAGTACTTC.

The gene calls are TRBV25-1 and TRBJ1-1; tentative D call: TRBD1 (5 bases). Germline CDR1 is MGHDK and CDR2 is SYGVNS. Trimming shortened V by 3 bases and J by 10 bases, and 15 bases separated the two germline ends. The CDR3 is 13 amino acids. The CDR3 spells CASSERQGGGAFF. The CDR3 coding sequence is TGTGCCAGCAGTGAGCGTCAGGGCGGGGGAGCTTTCTTT.

The CDR3 reads CASSLGGQETQYF. DNA of the CDR3: TGTGCCAGCAGTTTGGGGGGCCAAGAGACCCAGTACTTC. V and J are TRBV28 and TRBJ2-5; D might be TRBD2 (6 bases). Germline assignment: CDR1 MDHEN and CDR2 SYDVKM. V lost 3 bases, J lost 1 base, and 6 bases lay in between. This CDR3 has 13 residues. The full variable domain, in which reference TRBV28 and TRBJ2-5 provide the parts outside the CDR3, is DVKVTQSSRYLVKRTGEKVFLECVQDMDHENMFWYRQDPGLGLRLIYFSYDVKMKEKGDIPEGYSVSREKKERFSLILESASTNQTSMYLCASSLGGQETQYFGPGTRLLVL.

The chain employs TRBV25-1 and TRBJ1-1; D not certain. The CDR3 length is 11 residues. The V end lost 8 bases, the J end lost 1 base, and 5 bases lay between the germline ends. Germline V lookup: CDR1 MGHDK, CDR2 SYGVNS. The CDR3 is CASGPNTEAFF. The CDR3 DNA follows: TGTGCCAGCGGCCCGAACACTGAAGCTTTCTTT.

V and J are TRBV7-9 and TRBJ1-3; 8 bases align to TRBD1. The ends lost 1 base at V and 6 bases at J; junction bases unmatched: 2. CDR3 size: 14 residues. Germline V gene sequence: CDR1 SEHNR, CDR2 FQNEAQ (reference sequence). DNA for the CDR3: TGTGCCAGCAGCTTAGGGCAGGGGGCAAACACCATATATTTT. Translating gives CASSLGQGANTIYF.

V is TRBV7-9 and J is TRBJ2-3, with unresolved D. The CDR3 runs to 14 residues. Germline V gene sequence: CDR1 SEHNR, CDR2 FQNEAQ (reference sequence). Trimming left V 4 bases short and J 1 base short, with 9 bases between. The CDR3 DNA reads as TGTGCCAGCAGCTCAGTAGCCGGCACAGATACGCAGTATTTT. This codes for CASSSVAGTDTQYF.

V and J are TRBV3-1 (or the pseudogene TRBV3-2) and TRBJ2-7; tentatively, D is TRBD1 (5 bases). The CDR3 sequence is 13 residues long. Germline CDR1 and CDR2: LGHDT and YNNKEL (reference sequence). The V and J ends lost 5 bases and 2 bases respectively, with 10 bases between them. CDR3 loop: CASSSVGAYEQYF. CDR3 nucleotides: TGTGCCAGCAGCTCGGTAGGGGCCTACGAGCAGTACTTC.

V is TRBV3-1 (or the pseudogene TRBV3-2) and J is TRBJ2-3, with TRBD2 matching over 9 bases. Germline-derived CDR1 and CDR2 are LGHDT and YNNKEL (reference sequence). Unmatched junction bases numbered 17, after V lost 8 bases and J lost 2 bases. This CDR3 is built from 18 residues. CDR3 amino acids: CASGPGALAGPHTDTQYF. CDR3 in DNA: TGTGCCAGCGGTCCAGGGGCCCTAGCGGGACCGCACACAGATACGCAGTATTTT.

This chain links TRBV7-2 with TRBJ2-3; 8 bases are a match to TRBD2. The CDR3 extends over 16 amino acids. The germline V gene has CDR1 SGHTA and CDR2 FQGNSA. V gave up 1 base and J gave up 8 bases; unmatched junction bases: 11. The CDR3 spells CASSLVGASGLGTQYF. The CDR3 coding sequence is TGTGCCAGCAGCTTAGTGGGGGCTAGCGGGTTGGGTACGCAGTATTTT.

The chain has TRBV6-5 and TRBJ1-1; perhaps TRBD1 as D (6 bases). V lost 10 bases to trimming and J lost 1 base, with 10 bases between them. Per germline, CDR1 MNHEY and CDR2 SVGAGI. The CDR3 extends over 12 amino acids. In nucleotides, the CDR3 is TGTGCCACCCTGACAGGGAACACTGAAGCTTTCTTT. It specifies CATLTGNTEAFF.

This chain's CDR3 is CASSEQGGGTEAFF. The CDR3 region has the DNA TGTGCCAGCAGTGAACAGGGTGGGGGGACTGAAGCTTTCTTT. This rearrangement joins TRBV6-1 to TRBJ1-1, with D possibly matching TRBD1 (5 bases). Germline CDR1 and CDR2: MNHNS and SASEGT. This CDR3 comprises 14 residues. V was pared by 2 bases and J by 5 bases, with 12 bases between.